The clone carrying this TCR beta chain was picked up a small number of times. As yet, its antigen is unknown. The time point here: pretreatment peripheral blood. Sequenced by immunoSEQ multiplex PCR; TCRdb stores in-frame clones only, minus some. The data show about 87,000 clones, 65% to 85% seen once. These data belong to a study of PD-L1 blockade in urothelial cancer. As for the study in general: Administration of atezolizumab to patients began in the mid-2010s, at 1,200 mg intravenously every 3 weeks. Analysis of the blood was performed 3 weeks (second dose) and 6 weeks after treatment start. Study-wide findings and caveats: Below-median TCR clonality that was measured in pretreatment blood predicted better survival.

Trimming shortened V by 7 bases and J by 2 bases, and 11 bases separated the two germline ends. The CDR3 contains 14 residues. CDR1 LNHDA and CDR2 SQIVND come from the germline V gene (reference sequence). Sequenced here: PBMCs, sampled around atezolizumab (anti-PD-L1) treatment. This clonotype was sampled from a man in his sixties with urothelial cancer. This chain links TRBV19 with TRBJ2-2; D gene unclear. CDR3 sequence reads: CASIDNGNTGELFF. The CDR3, as DNA: TGTGCCAGTATCGATAACGGTAACACCGGGGAGCTGTTTTTT.